Each of the 20 T cell receptor beta chains below was sequenced from the same sample in a study of shared clonotypes between healthy human individuals. The protocol was immunoSEQ multiplex PCR, while the TCRdb copy is restricted to in-frame clones and leaves out a portion. In the table there are around 430,000 clones, roughly 83% of which are singletons. Sequences were obtained from PBMCs. The receptors originated from a woman aged 40 to 50 in good health. Some clones in this sample may be carry-over from other donors' samples.

The chain couples TRBV5-1 to TRBJ2-5, with a weak D call TRBD1 (5 bases). V shed 0 bases and J shed 2 bases, with 8 bases lying between them. This CDR3 is built from 14 residues. Germline V CDR1 and CDR2: SGHRS, YFSETQ. The CDR3 is CASSLVGQQETQYF. The CDR3 nucleotides read TGCGCCAGCAGCTTGGTGGGGCAGCAAGAGACCCAGTACTTC.

This chain joins TRBV1 and TRBJ2-5; the table names TRBD2, a call not compared with the DNA. TRBV1 is recorded as a pseudogene. The CDR3 loop spans 16 amino acids. CDR3 sequence: CTSSQPGLAGEETQYF. CDR3 DNA sequence: TGCACCAGCAGCCAACCGGGACTAGCGGGAGAAGAGACCCAGTACTTC.

The rearrangement joins TRBV6-1 to TRBJ2-2, with 8 bases identical to TRBD2. Germline assignment: CDR1 MNHNS and CDR2 SASEGT. Losses at the gene ends were 4 bases for V and 4 bases for J; bases not matched to a gene: 8. CDR3 size: 16 residues. CDR3: CASSGAPGGPTGELFF. As DNA, the CDR3 is TGTGCCAGCAGTGGGGCTCCGGGAGGGCCCACCGGGGAGCTGTTTTTT.

The V and J genes are TRBV4-2 and TRBJ2-6, with D perhaps TRBD2 (6 bases). The CDR3 spans 14 residues. The germline V gene encodes CDR1 LGHNA and CDR2 YNFKEQ. The V end lost 0 bases, the J end lost 19 bases, and 19 bases lay between the germline ends. The CDR3 DNA is TGTGCCAGCAGCCAAGATCGGCCAGCACGGGGGTCCACTTTC. As protein: CASSQDRPARGSTF.

Only a few counts were recorded for this clone. The rearrangement joins TRBV15 to TRBJ2-1, with unresolved D. This CDR3 contains 17 residues. V gave up 5 bases and J gave up 3 bases, with 20 bases separating them. Germline CDR1 and CDR2: LNHNV and YYDKDF (reference sequence). The CDR3 region has the DNA TGTGCCACCAGCCTCCTTCCCGGCGGCTACCTCTACAATGAGCAGTTCTTC. Its translation is CATSLLPGGYLYNEQFF.

The CDR3 loop is CASSLGLAGNNEQFF. DNA of the CDR3: TGTGCCAGCAGCTTAGGACTAGCGGGAAACAATGAGCAGTTCTTC. The chain recombines TRBV5-4 with TRBJ2-1, with 12 nucleotides matching TRBD2. This CDR3 spans 15 amino acids. Germline CDR1 reads SGHNT; CDR2 reads YYREEE (reference sequence). Unmatched junction bases numbered 2, after V lost 2 bases and J lost 5 bases. The full variable domain, in which reference TRBV5-4 and TRBJ2-1 provide the parts outside the CDR3, is ETGVTQSPTHLIKTRGQQVTLRCSSQSGHNTVSWYQQALGQGPQFIFQYYREEENGRGNFPPRFSGLQFPNYSSELNVNALELDDSALYLCASSLGLAGNNEQFFGPGTRLTVL.

The J gene is TRBJ2-7, the V gene TRBV15; D ambiguous. The V end lost 4 bases, the J end lost 6 bases, and 13 bases lay between the germline ends. CDR1 is LNHNV and CDR2 is YYDKDF in the germline V gene (reference sequence). This CDR3 region has 13 residues. The CDR3 DNA is TGTGCCACCAGCAACGATGTGGCACGCGAGCAGTACTTC. As protein: CATSNDVAREQYF.

The table lists this clone with many counts. The CDR3 DNA reads as TGCGCCAGCAGCCTTAGCGGGAGTACCAACTACGAGCAGTACTTC. Translated: CASSLSGSTNYEQYF. The V and J genes are TRBV5-1 and TRBJ2-7; 9 nucleotides agree with TRBD2. This CDR3 contains 15 residues. With 4 bases clipped from V and 3 bases from J, the junction kept 8 bases outside the gene matches. CDR1 and CDR2 from the germline V gene are SGHRS and YFSETQ.

The CDR3 spells CASSSNGQRGYTF. In DNA, the CDR3 is TGTGCCAGCAGTTCCAATGGACAAAGAGGCTACACCTTC. This chain uses TRBV28 with TRBJ1-2; tentatively, D is TRBD1 (5 bases). V dropped 4 bases and J dropped 8 bases, with 14 bases sitting between them. The CDR3 has 13 residues. CDR1 is MDHEN and CDR2 is SYDVKM in the germline V gene.

Here the CDR3 reads CASSRTSGGNTGELFF. CDR3 bases: TGTGCCAGCTCACGGACTAGCGGAGGGAACACCGGGGAGCTGTTTTTT. The rearrangement links TRBV18 to TRBJ2-2; 10 positions match TRBD2. V dropped 4 bases and J dropped 1; count of bases not matched to a gene: 3. CDR3 length equals 16 residues. In germline, CDR1 is KGHSH, CDR2 LQKENI.

The chain uses TRBV11-2 and TRBJ2-4; D is possibly TRBD1 (5 bases). The germline V and J ends were trimmed by 7 bases and 9 bases, with 19 bases remaining between them. CDR3 length: 14 amino acids. Germline V gene sequence: CDR1 SGHAT, CDR2 FQNNGV. Here the CDR3 DNA reads TGTGCCAGCACCCCAGCCACAGGCCCGGGCATTCAGTACTTC. Its protein is CASTPATGPGIQYF.

The chain recombines TRBV4-2 with TRBJ2-2, with 8 bases matching TRBD2. The germline V gene encodes CDR1 LGHNA and CDR2 YNFKEQ. The CDR3 runs 17 residues. The ends lost 0 bases at V and 2 bases at J; junction bases unmatched: 5. The CDR3 is CASSQDREGPNTGELFF. The CDR3 DNA sequence: TGTGCCAGCAGCCAAGATCGGGAGGGGCCCAACACCGGGGAGCTGTTTTTT.

The V gene is TRBV10-3, the J gene TRBJ2-5, with 8 bases lining up with TRBD2. The CDR3 sequence is 14 residues long. Germline lookup yields CDR1 ENHRY and CDR2 SYGVKD. Losses at the gene ends were 7 bases for V and 5 bases for J; bases not matched to a gene: 9. CDR3 bases: TGTGCCATCAACGGCGGGACTAGTGGCGAGACCCAGTACTTC. Its protein is CAINGGTSGETQYF.

The CDR3, as DNA: TGTGCCAGCAGCGCCGGACTAGCGGGAGGGCCTGGAACCGGGGAGCTGTTTTTT. It yields the protein CASSAGLAGGPGTGELFF. This rearrangement joins TRBV9 to TRBJ2-2, with 15 bases aligning to TRBD2. CDR3 size: 18 residues. Germline V gives CDR1 SGDLS, CDR2 YYNGEE. Germline trimming cut 3 bases from V and 5 bases from J; bases unmatched to any gene: 8.

The sample holds one count of this clone. The rearrangement joins TRBV11-2 to TRBJ2-5; 14 bases map to TRBD2. The germline V gene has CDR1 SGHAT and CDR2 FQNNGV. The CDR3 is made up of 17 amino acids. Germline trimming cut 1 base from V and 4 bases from J; bases unmatched to any gene: 5. In nucleotides, the CDR3 is TGTGCCAGCAGCTTAGGGGGCGGACTAGCGGGAGGAGAGACCCAGTACTTC. Amino acid sequence: CASSLGGGLAGGETQYF. Together with reference TRBV11-2 and TRBJ2-5, the CDR3 gives the full variable domain: EAGVAQSPRYKIIEKRQSVAFWCNPISGHATLYWYQQILGQGPKLLIQFQNNGVVDDSQLPKDRFSAERLKGVDSTLKIQPAKLEDSAVYLCASSLGGGLAGGETQYFGPGTRLLVL.

DNA for the CDR3: TGTGCCATCAGTGAGTATAGGACAGGAGCGAACACCGGGGAGCTGTTTTTT. It translates to CAISEYRTGANTGELFF. The J gene is TRBJ2-2, the V gene TRBV10-3, with 7 bases identical to TRBD1. J lost 0 bases, V lost 1 base, and 5 bases had no gene match. CDR1 ENHRY and CDR2 SYGVKD come from the germline V gene. This CDR3 contains 17 residues.

The rearrangement links TRBV7-9 to TRBJ1-1; 7 bases map to TRBD1. V dropped 5 bases and J dropped 2; count of bases not matched to a gene: 11. Looked up from germline, CDR1 is SEHNR and CDR2 is FQNEAQ (reference sequence). This CDR3 has 16 residues. This CDR3 reads CASSEPGQIINTEAFF. Here the CDR3 DNA reads TGTGCCAGCAGCGAGCCGGGACAGATCATTAACACTGAAGCTTTCTTT.

V usage is TRBV4-2 and J usage is TRBJ1-3; D is ambiguous. The V end was cut by 4 bases, the J end by 3 bases, with 10 bases between. CDR1 and CDR2 from the germline V gene are LGHNA and YNFKEQ. The CDR3 extends over 14 amino acids. The CDR3 DNA is TGTGCCAGCAGCCCGGCGGGGAGTGGAAACACCATATATTTT. Encoded protein: CASSPAGSGNTIYF.

This rearrangement joins TRBV7-6 to TRBJ2-2; D call uncertain. Germline CDR1 reads SGHVS; CDR2 reads FNYEAQ. This CDR3 comprises 15 residues. The V end was cut by 3 bases, the J end by 2 bases, with 10 bases between. CDR3 in amino acids: CASSLGRINTGELFF. In DNA form, the CDR3 reads TGTGCCAGCAGCTTGGGCAGGATAAACACCGGGGAGCTGTTTTTT.

This clone has a single count. The J gene is TRBJ2-7, the V gene TRBV10-3; 9 bases map to TRBD2. The V gene's germline CDR1 is ENHRY and CDR2 SYGVKD. With 10 bases clipped from V and 4 bases from J, the junction kept 11 bases outside the gene matches. This CDR3 has 14 residues. Here the CDR3 reads CATAVAGDDYEQYF. In nucleotides, the CDR3 is TGTGCCACTGCCGTAGCGGGAGATGATTACGAGCAGTACTTC.